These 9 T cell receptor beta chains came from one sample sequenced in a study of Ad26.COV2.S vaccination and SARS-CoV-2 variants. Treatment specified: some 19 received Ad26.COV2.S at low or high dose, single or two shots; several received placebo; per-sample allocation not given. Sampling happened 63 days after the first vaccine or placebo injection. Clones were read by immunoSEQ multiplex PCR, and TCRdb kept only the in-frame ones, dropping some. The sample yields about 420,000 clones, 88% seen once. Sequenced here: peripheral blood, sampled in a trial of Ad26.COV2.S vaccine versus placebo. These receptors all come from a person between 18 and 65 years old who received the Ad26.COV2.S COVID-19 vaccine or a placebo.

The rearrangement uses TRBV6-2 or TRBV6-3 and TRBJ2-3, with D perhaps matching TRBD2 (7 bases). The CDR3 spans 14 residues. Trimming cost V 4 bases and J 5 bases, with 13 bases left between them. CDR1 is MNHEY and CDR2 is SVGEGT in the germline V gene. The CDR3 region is CASSFGGPVDTQYF. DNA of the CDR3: TGTGCCAGCAGTTTCGGGGGGCCCGTAGATACGCAGTATTTT.

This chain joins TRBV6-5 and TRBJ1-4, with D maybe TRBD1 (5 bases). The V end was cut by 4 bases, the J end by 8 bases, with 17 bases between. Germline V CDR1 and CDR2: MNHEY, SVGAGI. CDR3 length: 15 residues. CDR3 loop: CASSSTPTGWEKLFF. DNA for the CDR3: TGTGCCAGCAGTTCGACCCCCACAGGATGGGAAAAACTGTTTTTT.

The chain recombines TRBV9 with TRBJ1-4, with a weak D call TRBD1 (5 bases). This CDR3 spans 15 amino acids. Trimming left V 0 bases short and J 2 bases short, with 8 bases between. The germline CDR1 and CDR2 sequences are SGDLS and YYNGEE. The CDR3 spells CASSVGGSTNEKLFF. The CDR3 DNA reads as TGTGCCAGCAGCGTAGGGGGGTCGACTAATGAAAAACTGTTTTTT. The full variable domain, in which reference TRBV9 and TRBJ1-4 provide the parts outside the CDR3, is DSGVTQTPKHLITATGQRVTLRCSPRSGDLSVYWYQQSLDQGLQFLIQYYNGEERAKGNILERFSAQQFPDLHSELNLSSLELGDSALYFCASSVGGSTNEKLFFGSGTQLSVL.

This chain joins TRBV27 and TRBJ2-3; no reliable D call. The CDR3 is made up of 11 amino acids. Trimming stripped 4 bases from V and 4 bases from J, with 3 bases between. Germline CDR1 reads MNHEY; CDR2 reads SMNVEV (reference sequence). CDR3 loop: CASSWSDTQYF. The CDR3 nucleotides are TGTGCCAGCAGTTGGTCAGATACGCAGTATTTT.

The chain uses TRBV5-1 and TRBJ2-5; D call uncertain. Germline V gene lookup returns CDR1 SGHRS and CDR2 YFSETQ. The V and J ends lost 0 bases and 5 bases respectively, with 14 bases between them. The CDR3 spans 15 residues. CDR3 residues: CASSLVGLVGETQYF. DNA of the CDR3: TGCGCCAGCAGCTTGGTAGGGCTGGTAGGGGAGACCCAGTACTTC.

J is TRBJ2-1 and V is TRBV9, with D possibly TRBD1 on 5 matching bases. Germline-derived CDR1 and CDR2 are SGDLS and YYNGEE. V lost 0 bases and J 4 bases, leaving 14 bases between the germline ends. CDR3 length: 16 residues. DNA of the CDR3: TGTGCCAGCAGCGTAGAGGCCCGACGGACATACAATGAGCAGTTCTTC. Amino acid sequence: CASSVEARRTYNEQFF.

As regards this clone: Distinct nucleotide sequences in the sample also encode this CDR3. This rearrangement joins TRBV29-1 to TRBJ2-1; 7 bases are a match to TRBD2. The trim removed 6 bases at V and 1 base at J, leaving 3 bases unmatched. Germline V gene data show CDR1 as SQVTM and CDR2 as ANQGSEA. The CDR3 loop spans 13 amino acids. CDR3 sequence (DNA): TGCAGCGTACTCGGGGGGTCCTACAATGAGCAGTTCTTC. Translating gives CSVLGGSYNEQFF.

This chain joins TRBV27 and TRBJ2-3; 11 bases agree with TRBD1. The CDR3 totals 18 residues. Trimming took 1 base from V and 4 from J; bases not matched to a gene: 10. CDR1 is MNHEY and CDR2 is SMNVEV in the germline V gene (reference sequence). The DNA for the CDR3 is TGTGCCAGCAGTTTATACGCCGGGACAGGGGGTCAATCAGATACGCAGTATTTT. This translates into CASSLYAGTGGQSDTQYF.

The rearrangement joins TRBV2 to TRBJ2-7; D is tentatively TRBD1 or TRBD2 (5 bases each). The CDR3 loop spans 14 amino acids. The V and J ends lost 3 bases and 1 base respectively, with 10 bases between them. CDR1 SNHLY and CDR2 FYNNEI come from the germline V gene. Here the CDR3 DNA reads TGTGCCAGCAGTGACGTCGAGGGGTCCTACGAGCAGTACTTC. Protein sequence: CASSDVEGSYEQYF. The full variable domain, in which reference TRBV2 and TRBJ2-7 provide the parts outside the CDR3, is EPEVTQTPSHQVTQMGQEVILRCVPISNHLYFYWYRQILGQKVEFLVSFYNNEISEKSEIFDDQFSVERPDGSNFTLKIRSTKLEDSAMYFCASSDVEGSYEQYFGPGTRLTVT.